This TCR beta chain was sequenced during a study of blood T cell repertoires in COVID-19. Study context: Spain, Italy and the United States supplied samples that represented acute and convalescent COVID-19.

Profiling relied on immunoSEQ multiplex PCR, and the TCRdb table lists in-frame clones only, not all of them. The profile covers roughly 440,000 clones, with 70% to 90% appearing a single time and roughly 12% taken by the ten largest. Germline V gene lookup returns CDR1 SEHNR and CDR2 FQNEAQ (reference sequence). Trimming cost V 3 bases and J 3 bases; bases outside gene matches: 12. This CDR3 is 18 amino acids long. The source is a woman in her 50s with COVID-19, enrolled during active disease. The sequenced material came from peripheral blood. V is TRBV7-9 and J is TRBJ1-4, with 8 bases that match TRBD1. CDR3 nucleotides: TGTGCCAGCAGCTTGGGGGACAGGACCTATCGACCTAATGAAAAACTGTTTTTT. This sequence encodes CASSLGDRTYRPNEKLFF. The full variable domain, in which reference TRBV7-9 and TRBJ1-4 provide the parts outside the CDR3, is DTGVSQNPRHKITKRGQNVTFRCDPISEHNRLYWYRQTLGQGPEFLTYFQNEAQLEKSRLLSDRFSAERPKGSFSTLEIQRTEQGDSAMYLCASSLGDRTYRPNEKLFFGSGTQLSVL.